This T cell receptor (beta chain) was captured in a study of blood T cell repertoires in COVID-19. Turning to the study itself: COVID-19 samples, acute and convalescent, were from the United States, Italy and Spain. T cells, B-cell-depleted T cells, or PBMCs supplied cDNA or gDNA.

As processed by the authors: From reference gene primer amplification, estimates of nucleated cell counts were derived. The repertoire was sequenced with immunoSEQ multiplex PCR; TCRdb's copy has only in-frame clones and lacks some. V and J calls and clone size follow that table, whereas D and trimming were derived from the DNA. Seen here are 130,000 or so clones, roughly 88% observed once, and the top ten hold 1.5% to 1.9%. Trimming took 6 bases from V and 8 from J; bases not matched to a gene: 5. This CDR3 contains 12 residues. Per germline, CDR1 SEHNR and CDR2 FQNEAQ (reference sequence). The gene calls are TRBV7-9 and TRBJ2-3; 7 nucleotides agree with TRBD1. Sequencing input: peripheral blood. This TCR was sampled from an older woman with acute or convalescent COVID-19. CDR3 protein: CASSPQGRTQYF. CDR3 in DNA: TGTGCCAGCAGTCCACAGGGGCGTACGCAGTATTTT.